These 30 T cell receptor beta chains came from one sample sequenced in a study of shared clonotypes between healthy human individuals. TCRdb keeps only in-frame clones here, not all; method: immunoSEQ multiplex PCR. The sample lists hundreds of thousands of clones, 90% to 97% occurring once. The sample comprised naive CD4+ T cells sorted from blood. Subset indicated: CD45RA+ positively selected. The receptor set was obtained from a woman under 40 in good health.

This CDR3 reads CASGFTRDRDTGELFF. CDR3 nucleotide sequence: TGTGCTAGTGGTTTCACTCGGGACAGGGACACCGGGGAGCTGTTTTTT. This chain connects TRBV12-5 to TRBJ2-2; 9 bases fit TRBD1. The germline gives CDR1 LGHNT, CDR2 FRNRAP. V trimming: 3 bases; J trimming: 3 bases; junction bases outside the gene matches: 5. The CDR3 runs to 16 residues.

CDR3 region: CASSYSGALAGGEQFF. CDR3 sequence (DNA): TGTGCCAGCAGTTATAGCGGTGCGCTAGCGGGAGGAGAGCAGTTCTTC. The chain links TRBV6-5 to TRBJ2-1; 11 nucleotides line up with TRBD2. V gave up 3 bases and J gave up 10 bases; unmatched junction bases: 11. The CDR3 has 16 amino acids. Per germline, CDR1 MNHEY and CDR2 SVGAGI.

The chain joins TRBV18 to TRBJ2-2; a weak D match, TRBD2 (7 bases). CDR1 and CDR2 from the germline V gene are KGHSH and LQKENI. CDR3 size: 16 residues. Trimming took off 2 bases at V and 5 bases at J, with 15 bases between the two ends. The CDR3 DNA reads TGTGCCAGCTCACCAAGCCCCGGGGGGCTTACCGGGGAGCTGTTTTTT. It specifies CASSPSPGGLTGELFF. Looking up the rest from reference TRBV18 and TRBJ2-2 gives the full variable domain: NAGVMQNPRHLVRRRGQEARLRCSPMKGHSHVYWYRQLPEEGLKFMVYLQKENIIDESGMPKERFSAEFPKEGPSILRIQQVVRGDSAAYFCASSPSPGGLTGELFFGEGSRLTVL.

The chain is built from TRBV5-1 and TRBJ1-1; 7 positions match TRBD1. The J segment lost 4 bases and the V segment lost 3 bases, leaving 3 bases of the junction unmatched. CDR1 is SGHRS, CDR2 YFSETQ, per germline. The CDR3 sequence is 13 residues long. The CDR3 sequence is CASSSNRGTEAFF. CDR3 coding DNA: TGCGCCAGCAGCTCTAACAGGGGCACTGAAGCTTTCTTT. The whole variable domain, remainder taken from reference TRBV5-1 and TRBJ1-1, is KAGVTQTPRYLIKTRGQQVTLSCSPISGHRSVSWYQQTPGQGLQFLFEYFSETQRNKGNFPGRFSGRQFSNSRSEMNVSTLELGDSALYLCASSSNRGTEAFFGQGTRLTVV.

This clone was observed a single time. The J gene is TRBJ2-2, the V gene TRBV19; 10 nucleotides align to TRBD2. Per the germline V gene, CDR1 is LNHDA and CDR2 is SQIVND (reference sequence). This CDR3 is built from 15 residues. V was clipped by 3 bases and J by 7 bases; unmatched bases: 5. The CDR3 reads CASSMASGSRGELFF. CDR3 nucleotides: TGTGCCAGTAGTATGGCTAGCGGGAGTCGCGGGGAGCTGTTTTTT.

CDR3 protein: CASSLRQALGEQYF. The CDR3 DNA is TGTGCCAGCAGCTTACGGCAGGCCCTCGGCGAGCAGTACTTC. The chain employs TRBV11-2 and TRBJ2-5; no clear D gene. The J call could be wrong; TRBJ2-7 is a better fit for the DNA end. There are 14 residues in the CDR3. Germline assignment: CDR1 SGHAT and CDR2 FQNNGV.

The CDR3: CASSLVTGGSLHEQYF. The CDR3 nucleotides read TGCGCCAGCAGCTTGGTGACCGGGGGCAGTTTACACGAGCAGTACTTC. V and J are TRBV5-1 and TRBJ2-7; the D gene could be TRBD1 or TRBD2 (6 bases each). CDR3 size: 16 residues. V was trimmed by 0 bases and J by 5 bases, leaving 18 bases between them. Germline values: CDR1 SGHRS, CDR2 YFSETQ.

As to this clone: Other DNA sequences within the sample encode an identical CDR3. V usage is TRBV6-5 and J usage is TRBJ2-1, with 7 bases identical to TRBD2. Germline V gene sequence: CDR1 MNHEY, CDR2 SVGAGI. There are 15 residues in the CDR3. The ends lost 2 bases at V and 0 bases at J; junction bases unmatched: 1. DNA of the CDR3: TGTGCCAGCAGTTACGGCGGGAGCTCCTACAATGAGCAGTTCTTC. It is translated as CASSYGGSSYNEQFF.

The chain carries TRBV5-5 and TRBJ1-3; D is undetermined. This CDR3 spans 15 amino acids. The V end lost 1 base, the J end lost 0 bases, and 8 bases lay between the germline ends. Per germline, CDR1 SGHKS and CDR2 YYEKEE (reference sequence). The DNA for the CDR3 is TGTGCCAGCAGCTTGTGGGTATTCTCTGGAAACACCATATATTTT. Translating gives CASSLWVFSGNTIYF.

This clone was seen just once. V usage is TRBV18 and J usage is TRBJ2-3; weak D call: TRBD1 (6 bases). The germline V and J ends were trimmed by 3 bases and 2 bases, with 15 bases remaining between them. The germline gives CDR1 KGHSH, CDR2 LQKENI. The CDR3 totals 16 residues. Here the CDR3 reads CASSPQGTSSTDTQYF. As DNA, the CDR3 is TGTGCCAGCTCACCCCAGGGGACCTCCTCCACAGATACGCAGTATTTT. Filled out from reference TRBV18 and TRBJ2-3, the complete variable domain reads NAGVMQNPRHLVRRRGQEARLRCSPMKGHSHVYWYRQLPEEGLKFMVYLQKENIIDESGMPKERFSAEFPKEGPSILRIQQVVRGDSAAYFCASSPQGTSSTDTQYFGPGTRLTVL.

The chain employs TRBV27 and TRBJ1-5; D not certain. Trimming shortened V by 6 bases and J by 7 bases, and 13 bases separated the two germline ends. The CDR3 covers 13 residues. From germline, CDR1 is MNHEY and CDR2 SMNVEV (reference sequence). The chain's CDR3 is CASSQEIFQPQHF. The CDR3 DNA sequence: TGTGCCAGCAGCCAAGAGATTTTCCAGCCCCAGCATTTT.

The chain links TRBV5-1 to TRBJ2-2, with 7 bases identical to TRBD2. Germline V gene lookup returns CDR1 SGHRS and CDR2 YFSETQ. The length of the CDR3 is 16 residues. Trimming took 0 bases from V and 6 from J; bases not matched to a gene: 8. The CDR3: CASSLVGGSTAGELFF. CDR3 bases: TGCGCCAGCAGCTTGGTCGGCGGGAGTACGGCCGGGGAGCTGTTTTTT.

This chain connects TRBV7-2 to TRBJ2-5, with D possibly called TRBD1 or TRBD2 (5 bases each). The V end was cut by 1 base, the J end by 5 bases, with 11 bases between. This CDR3 contains 14 residues. From germline, CDR1 is SGHTA and CDR2 FQGNSA. CDR3 protein: CASSLVGWGETQYF. The CDR3 DNA sequence: TGTGCCAGCAGCTTAGTGGGGTGGGGGGAGACCCAGTACTTC.

The chain combines TRBV5-1 with TRBJ2-3; D uncertain. This CDR3 spans 15 amino acids. Germline CDR1 and CDR2: SGHRS and YFSETQ. V was trimmed by 2 bases and J by 0 bases, leaving 10 bases between them. CDR3 sequence: CASSLLGISTDTQYF. The CDR3 DNA reads as TGCGCCAGCAGCTTATTGGGGATAAGCACAGATACGCAGTATTTT.

The rearrangement uses TRBV30 and TRBJ1-4, with D possibly matching TRBD1 (6 bases). The CDR3 has 14 amino acids. Germline assignment: CDR1 GTSNPN and CDR2 SVGIG (reference sequence). The V end was cut by 1 base, the J end by 7 bases, with 13 bases between. This chain's CDR3 is CAWSEGGEGEKLFF. CDR3 sequence (DNA): TGTGCCTGGAGTGAAGGGGGGGAGGGTGAAAAACTGTTTTTT.

The gene calls are TRBV28 and TRBJ1-5; D not certain. Trimming took off 6 bases at V and 1 base at J, with 10 bases between the two ends. This CDR3 contains 14 residues. The germline V gene encodes CDR1 MDHEN and CDR2 SYDVKM. The CDR3 sequence is CASRPGGSNQPQHF. The CDR3 DNA reads as TGTGCCAGCAGACCTGGAGGGAGCAATCAGCCCCAGCATTTT.

The chain couples TRBV5-1 to TRBJ1-2; weak D call: TRBD1 (5 bases). V gave up 5 bases and J gave up 7 bases, with 24 bases separating them. This CDR3 comprises 16 residues. The germline V gene has CDR1 SGHRS and CDR2 YFSETQ. The CDR3 here is CASRPDPDSGLTGYTF. In nucleotides, the CDR3 is TGCGCCAGCAGACCCGACCCCGACAGTGGTTTAACTGGCTACACCTTC.

This chain links TRBV18 with TRBJ1-4; TRBD1 matches 7 bases. Germline V gives CDR1 KGHSH, CDR2 LQKENI. V shed 8 bases and J 5 bases; nucleotides not matched to a gene: 5. The CDR3 has 13 residues. In DNA, the CDR3 is TGTGCCAGCGCAAAACAGGGGAATGAAAAACTGTTTTTT. It specifies CASAKQGNEKLFF.

This clone has only one observation. This rearrangement joins TRBV5-1 to TRBJ2-3; 8 bases align to TRBD2. V shed 4 bases, J shed 3 bases, and the junction held 10 bases outside the gene matches. CDR1 is SGHRS, CDR2 YFSETQ, per germline. The CDR3 totals 16 residues. The DNA for the CDR3 is TGCGCCAGCAGCGGAGGACTAGCAGGGACTACAGATACGCAGTATTTT. This encodes CASSGGLAGTTDTQYF.

This chain joins TRBV28 and TRBJ1-1; D ambiguous. Per germline, CDR1 MDHEN and CDR2 SYDVKM. Between the trimmed V and J ends, which lost 4 bases and 2 bases, there was a span of 20 bases. This CDR3 comprises 17 residues. The CDR3 protein is CASSSGRRAKTNTEAFF. CDR3 coding DNA: TGTGCCAGCAGTTCAGGACGACGGGCGAAAACAAACACTGAAGCTTTCTTT.

The chain is built from TRBV5-6 and TRBJ2-7, with D possibly being TRBD2 (5 bases). CDR1 SGHDT and CDR2 YYEEEE come from the germline V gene. Trimming left V 3 bases short and J 3 bases short, with 10 bases between. The CDR3 contains 13 residues. CDR3 DNA sequence: TGTGCCAGCAGCTCGGAGCGGAACTACGAGCAGTACTTC. Translation gives CASSSERNYEQYF. Together with reference TRBV5-6 and TRBJ2-7, the CDR3 gives the full variable domain: DAGVTQSPTHLIKTRGQQVTLRCSPKSGHDTVSWYQQALGQGPQFIFQYYEEEERQRGNFPDRFSGHQFPNYSSELNVNALLLGDSALYLCASSSERNYEQYFGPGTRLTVT.

The V call is TRBV7-9, the J call TRBJ2-3, with a possible D match to TRBD1 (6 bases). With 5 bases removed from V and 2 bases from J, the gap between germline ends came to 17 bases. CDR1 SEHNR and CDR2 FQNEAQ come from the germline V gene (reference sequence). The CDR3 has 16 residues. The CDR3 protein is CASSLNRVIATDTQYF. CDR3 nucleotide sequence: TGTGCCAGCAGCCTAAACAGGGTAATAGCCACAGATACGCAGTATTTT.

V usage is TRBV19 and J usage is TRBJ1-5; TRBD1 is a possible D gene (5 bases). Trimming took 1 base from V and 4 from J, leaving 8 bases between them. The CDR3 is 14 amino acids. Germline CDR1 is LNHDA and CDR2 is SQIVND (reference sequence). The DNA of the CDR3 is TGTGCCAGTAGTATAGGTGCAGGGAATCAGCCCCAGCATTTT. Amino acid sequence: CASSIGAGNQPQHF.

The gene calls are TRBV5-1 and TRBJ2-1; a weak D match, TRBD2 (5 bases). The V end was cut by 0 bases, the J end by 8 bases, with 24 bases between. The CDR3 sequence is 18 residues long. Per germline, CDR1 SGHRS and CDR2 YFSETQ. DNA for the CDR3: TGCGCCAGCAGCTTGGTGGCGTGGATAGCGCGGAGCGGCGATGAGCAGTTCTTC. This gives the protein CASSLVAWIARSGDEQFF.

The rearrangement uses TRBV5-1 and TRBJ2-7, with a weak D call TRBD2 (6 bases). The V gene lost 2 bases and the J gene lost 0 bases, with 18 bases spanning the gap. The CDR3 length is 17 residues. The germline V gene has CDR1 SGHRS and CDR2 YFSETQ. The CDR3 region is CASSLSGVGGLSYEQYF. The DNA for the CDR3 is TGCGCCAGCAGCTTATCGGGGGTTGGCGGTCTCTCCTACGAGCAGTACTTC.

In nucleotides, the CDR3 is TGCGCCAGCATTCCCGGGACAACTAGCACAGATACGCAGTATTTT. Protein sequence: CASIPGTTSTDTQYF. The rearrangement uses TRBV10-1 and TRBJ2-3; maybe TRBD1 (6 bases). Germline CDR1 reads WNHNN; CDR2 reads SYGVQD (reference sequence). V lost 7 bases and J 0 bases, leaving 14 bases between the germline ends. This CDR3 region has 15 residues.

This clone appeared a single time. V gene TRBV28 combines with J gene TRBJ1-1; the match to TRBD1 covers 9 bases. Germline V gene sequence: CDR1 MDHEN, CDR2 SYDVKM. The CDR3 loop spans 14 amino acids. Unmatched junction bases numbered 10, after V lost 9 bases and J lost 5 bases. Here the CDR3 reads CASRVGTGWTEAFF. As DNA, the CDR3 is TGTGCCAGTAGGGTAGGGACAGGGTGGACTGAAGCTTTCTTT.

The V and J genes are TRBV9 and TRBJ2-5; a weak D match, TRBD2 (5 bases). The CDR3 is 16 residues long. Germline V gives CDR1 SGDLS, CDR2 YYNGEE. The germline V and J ends were trimmed by 3 bases and 4 bases, with 19 bases remaining between them. The CDR3 here is CASSGGSGRVGETQYF. As DNA, the CDR3 is TGTGCCAGCAGCGGAGGGAGCGGAAGGGTGGGAGAGACCCAGTACTTC. The full variable domain, its missing parts supplied by reference TRBV9 and TRBJ2-5, is DSGVTQTPKHLITATGQRVTLRCSPRSGDLSVYWYQQSLDQGLQFLIQYYNGEERAKGNILERFSAQQFPDLHSELNLSSLELGDSALYFCASSGGSGRVGETQYFGPGTRLLVL.

The chain combines TRBV5-1 with TRBJ1-4; D is perhaps TRBD1 (6 bases). Trimming took 6 bases from V and 5 from J, leaving 17 bases between them. The CDR3 loop spans 15 amino acids. The germline V gene has CDR1 SGHRS and CDR2 YFSETQ. The CDR3 loop reads CASTSQGGLNEKLFF. The CDR3 DNA follows: TGCGCCAGCACGAGCCAAGGGGGTTTGAATGAAAAACTGTTTTTT.

On this clone: The identical CDR3 is also encoded by other nucleotide sequences in the sample. The rearrangement joins TRBV11-1 to TRBJ2-7; 9 bases agree with TRBD1. The junction had 1 base not matched to a gene; V was cut back by 3 bases and J by 1 base. This CDR3 has 14 amino acids. Germline assignment: CDR1 SGHAT and CDR2 FQDESV (reference sequence). CDR3 nucleotides: TGTGCCAGCAGCTTTGGGACAGGGTCCTACGAGCAGTACTTC. It translates to CASSFGTGSYEQYF.